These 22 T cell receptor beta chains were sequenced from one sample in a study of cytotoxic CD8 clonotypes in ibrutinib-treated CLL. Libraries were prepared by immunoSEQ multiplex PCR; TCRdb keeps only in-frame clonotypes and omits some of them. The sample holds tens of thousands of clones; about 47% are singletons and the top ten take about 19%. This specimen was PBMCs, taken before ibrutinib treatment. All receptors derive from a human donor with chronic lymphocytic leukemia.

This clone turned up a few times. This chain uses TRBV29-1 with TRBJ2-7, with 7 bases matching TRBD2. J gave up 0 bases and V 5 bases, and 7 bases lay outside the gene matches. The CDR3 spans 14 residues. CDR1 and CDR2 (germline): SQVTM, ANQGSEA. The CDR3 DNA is TGCAGCGTTTTTAGCGGGCTGAGCTCCTACGAGCAGTACTTC. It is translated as CSVFSGLSSYEQYF.

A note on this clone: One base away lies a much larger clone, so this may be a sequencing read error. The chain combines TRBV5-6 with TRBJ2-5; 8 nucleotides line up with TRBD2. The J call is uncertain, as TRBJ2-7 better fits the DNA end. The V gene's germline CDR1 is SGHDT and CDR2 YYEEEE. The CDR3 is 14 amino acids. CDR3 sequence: CASSPGRGSREQYF. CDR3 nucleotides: TGTGCCAGCAGCCCCGGGAGGGGGTCTCGCGAGCAGTACTTC.

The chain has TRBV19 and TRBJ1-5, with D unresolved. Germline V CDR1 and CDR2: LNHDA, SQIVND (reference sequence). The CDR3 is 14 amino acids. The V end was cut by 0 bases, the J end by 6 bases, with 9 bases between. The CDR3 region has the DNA TGTGCCAGTAGTATAGATTTGTATGCTCAGCCCCAGCATTTT. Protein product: CASSIDLYAQPQHF.

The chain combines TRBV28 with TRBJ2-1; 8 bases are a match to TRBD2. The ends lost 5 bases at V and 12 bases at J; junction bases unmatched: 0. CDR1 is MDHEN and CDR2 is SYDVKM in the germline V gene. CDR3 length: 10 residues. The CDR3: CASSLAGQFF. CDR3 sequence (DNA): TGTGCCAGCAGTCTAGCGGGGCAGTTCTTC.

The CDR3 here is CAWGLAGTQHTQYF. CDR3 bases: TGTGCCTGGGGACTAGCGGGGACGCAACATACGCAGTATTTT. This chain joins TRBV30 and TRBJ2-3, with 12 bases aligning to TRBD2. Germline V gene data show CDR1 as GTSNPN and CDR2 as SVGIG (reference sequence). Germline trimming cut 5 bases from V and 7 bases from J; bases unmatched to any gene: 7. The length of the CDR3 is 14 residues.

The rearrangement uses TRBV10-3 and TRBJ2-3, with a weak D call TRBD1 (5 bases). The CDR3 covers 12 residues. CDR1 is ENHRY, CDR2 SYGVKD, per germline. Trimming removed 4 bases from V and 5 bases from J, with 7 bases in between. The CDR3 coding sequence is TGTGCCATCAGTGGGGGCAGAGATACGCAGTATTTT. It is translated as CAISGGRDTQYF.

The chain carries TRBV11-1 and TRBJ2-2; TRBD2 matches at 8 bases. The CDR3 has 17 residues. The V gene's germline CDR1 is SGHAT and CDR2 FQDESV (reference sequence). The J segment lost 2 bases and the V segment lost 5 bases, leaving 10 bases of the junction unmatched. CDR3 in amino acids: CASSHRRRGANTGELFF. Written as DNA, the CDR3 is TGTGCCAGCAGCCACCGAAGGCGGGGGGCTAACACCGGGGAGCTGTTTTTT.

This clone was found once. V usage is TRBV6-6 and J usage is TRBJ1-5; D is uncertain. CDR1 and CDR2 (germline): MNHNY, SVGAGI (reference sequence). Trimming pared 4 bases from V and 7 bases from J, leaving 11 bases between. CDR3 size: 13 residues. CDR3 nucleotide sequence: TGTGCCAGCAGTTCCCTACTAGGGCAGCCCCAGCATTTT. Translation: CASSSLLGQPQHF.

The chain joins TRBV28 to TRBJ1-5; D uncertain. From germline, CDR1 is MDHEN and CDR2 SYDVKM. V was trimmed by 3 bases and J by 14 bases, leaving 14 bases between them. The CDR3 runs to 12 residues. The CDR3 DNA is TGTGCCAGCAGTTTGGGAGTCACCTCCGAGCATTTT. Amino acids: CASSLGVTSEHF.

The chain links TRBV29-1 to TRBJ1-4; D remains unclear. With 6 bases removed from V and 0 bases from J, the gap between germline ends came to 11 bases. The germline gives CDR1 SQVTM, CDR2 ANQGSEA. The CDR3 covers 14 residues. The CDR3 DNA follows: TGCAGCGTACAACCAGGAGCAACTAATGAAAAACTGTTTTTT. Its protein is CSVQPGATNEKLFF.

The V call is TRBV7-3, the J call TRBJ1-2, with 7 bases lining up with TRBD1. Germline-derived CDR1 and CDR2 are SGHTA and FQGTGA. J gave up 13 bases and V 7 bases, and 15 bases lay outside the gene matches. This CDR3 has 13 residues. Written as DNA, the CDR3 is TGTGCCAGCACCCGAACAGGGGCAGGGGCTGTCACCTTC. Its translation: CASTRTGAGAVTF.

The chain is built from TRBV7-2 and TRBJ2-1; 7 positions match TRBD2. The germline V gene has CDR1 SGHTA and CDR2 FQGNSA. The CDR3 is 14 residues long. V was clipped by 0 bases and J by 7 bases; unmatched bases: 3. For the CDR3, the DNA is TGTGCCAGCAGCTTAGCGGGGGGGTGGAATGAGCAGTTCTTC. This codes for CASSLAGGWNEQFF.

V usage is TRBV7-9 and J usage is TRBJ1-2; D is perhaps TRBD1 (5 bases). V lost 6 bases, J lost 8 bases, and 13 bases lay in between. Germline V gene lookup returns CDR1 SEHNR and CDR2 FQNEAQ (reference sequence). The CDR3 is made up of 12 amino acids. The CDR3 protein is CASRVTGGGYTF. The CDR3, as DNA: TGTGCCAGCAGAGTTACGGGGGGAGGCTACACCTTC.

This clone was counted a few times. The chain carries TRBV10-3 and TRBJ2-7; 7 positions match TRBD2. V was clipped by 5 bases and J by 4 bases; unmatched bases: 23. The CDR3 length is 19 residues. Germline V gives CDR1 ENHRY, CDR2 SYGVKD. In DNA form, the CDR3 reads TGTGCCATCAGTAATCATGGGGACCCCGGGCGGGGGAAGTGGTACGAGCAGTACTTC. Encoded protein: CAISNHGDPGRGKWYEQYF.

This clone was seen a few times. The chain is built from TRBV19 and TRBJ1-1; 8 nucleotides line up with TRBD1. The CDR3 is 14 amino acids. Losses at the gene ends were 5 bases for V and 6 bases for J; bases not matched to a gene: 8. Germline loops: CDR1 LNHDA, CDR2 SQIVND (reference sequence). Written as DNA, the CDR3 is TGTGCCAGTAGTTCGGGGACAGGTCTAGCTGAAGCTTTCTTT. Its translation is CASSSGTGLAEAFF.

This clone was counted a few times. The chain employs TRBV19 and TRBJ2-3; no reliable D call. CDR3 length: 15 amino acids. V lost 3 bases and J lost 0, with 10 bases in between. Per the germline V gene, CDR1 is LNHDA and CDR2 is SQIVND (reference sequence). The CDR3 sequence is CASSIVSLSTDTQYF. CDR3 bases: TGTGCCAGTAGTATCGTTTCCCTGAGCACAGATACGCAGTATTTT.

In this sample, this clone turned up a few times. CDR3 nucleotide sequence: TGTGCCAGCAGCCGCCTCCAGGGGAAGGCTGGGGCCAACGTCCTGACTTTC. This codes for CASSRLQGKAGANVLTF. The V and J genes are TRBV7-2 and TRBJ2-6; D might be TRBD1 (6 bases). CDR3 size: 17 residues. The V end lost 5 bases, the J end lost 2 bases, and 16 bases lay between the germline ends. Germline CDR1 reads SGHTA; CDR2 reads FQGNSA. Combining the CDR3 with reference TRBV7-2 and TRBJ2-6 gives the whole variable domain GAGVSQSPSNKVTEKGKDVELRCDPISGHTALYWYRQSLGQGLEFLIYFQGNSAPDKSGLPSDRFSAERTGGSVSTLTIQRTQQEDSAVYLCASSRLQGKAGANVLTFGAGSRLTVL.

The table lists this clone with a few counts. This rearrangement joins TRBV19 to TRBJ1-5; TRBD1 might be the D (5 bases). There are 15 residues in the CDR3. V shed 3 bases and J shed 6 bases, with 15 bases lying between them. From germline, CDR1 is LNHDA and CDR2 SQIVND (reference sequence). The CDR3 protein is CASSIVSQGAQPQHF. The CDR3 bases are TGTGCCAGTAGTATCGTTTCCCAAGGGGCTCAGCCCCAGCATTTT. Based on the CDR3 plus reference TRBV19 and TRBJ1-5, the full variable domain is DGGITQSPKYLFRKEGQNVTLSCEQNLNHDAMYWYRQDPGQGLRLIYYSQIVNDFQKGDIAEGYSVSREKKESFPLTVTSAQKNPTAFYLCASSIVSQGAQPQHFGDGTRLSIL.

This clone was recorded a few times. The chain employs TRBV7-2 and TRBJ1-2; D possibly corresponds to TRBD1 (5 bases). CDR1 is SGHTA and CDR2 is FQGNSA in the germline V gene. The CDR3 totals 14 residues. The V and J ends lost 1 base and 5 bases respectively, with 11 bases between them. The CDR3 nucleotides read TGTGCCAGCAGCTTAGGAGGGGCGGCGTATGGCTACACCTTC. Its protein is CASSLGGAAYGYTF.

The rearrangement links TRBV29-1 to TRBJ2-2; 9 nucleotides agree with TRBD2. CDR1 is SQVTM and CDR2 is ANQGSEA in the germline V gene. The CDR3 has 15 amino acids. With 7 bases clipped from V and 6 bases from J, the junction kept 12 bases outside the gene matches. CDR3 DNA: TGCAGCGCCGAAGGGTCGCTAGCGGGGCCCGGGGAGCTGTTTTTT. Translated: CSAEGSLAGPGELFF.

The CDR3 sequence is CASGTQSTTGRFGEAFF. The DNA of the CDR3 is TGTGCTAGTGGCACACAATCCACTACAGGGAGGTTTGGTGAAGCTTTCTTT. This chain links TRBV12-5 with TRBJ1-1; D perhaps matches TRBD1 (6 bases). Deletions cut 6 bases from V and 7 bases from J, with 27 bases between. Germline V gene data show CDR1 as LGHNT and CDR2 as FRNRAP. This CDR3 contains 17 residues.

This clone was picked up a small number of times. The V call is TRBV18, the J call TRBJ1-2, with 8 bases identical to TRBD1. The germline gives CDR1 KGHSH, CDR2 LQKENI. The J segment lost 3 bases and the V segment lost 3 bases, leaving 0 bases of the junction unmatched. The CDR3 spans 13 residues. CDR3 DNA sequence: TGTGCCAGCTCACCGACAGGGGACTATGGCTACACCTTC. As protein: CASSPTGDYGYTF.